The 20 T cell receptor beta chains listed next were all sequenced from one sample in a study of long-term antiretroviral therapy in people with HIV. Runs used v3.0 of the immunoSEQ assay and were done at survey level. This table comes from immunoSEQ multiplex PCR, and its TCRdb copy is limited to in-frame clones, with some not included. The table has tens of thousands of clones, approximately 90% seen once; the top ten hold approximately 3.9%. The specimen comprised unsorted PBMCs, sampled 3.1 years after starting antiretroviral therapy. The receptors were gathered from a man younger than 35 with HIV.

The CDR3 spells CASSLSEGAGLRSYYNEQFF. The CDR3 DNA reads as TGCGCCAGCAGCTTGTCGGAGGGCGCGGGACTCCGTTCGTACTACAATGAGCAGTTCTTC. The V gene is TRBV5-1, the J gene TRBJ2-1; D may be TRBD2 (6 bases). CDR1 and CDR2 (germline): SGHRS, YFSETQ. CDR3 length equals 20 residues. Trimming took off 1 base at V and 3 bases at J, with 26 bases between the two ends.

The CDR3 loop reads CASSPGSDVLTF. CDR3 bases: TGTGCCAGCTCACCAGGGTCTGACGTCCTGACTTTC. The chain carries TRBV18 and TRBJ2-6; D gene ambiguous. V was pared by 2 bases and J by 11 bases, with 7 bases between. The CDR3 has 12 residues. Germline V gives CDR1 KGHSH, CDR2 LQKENI.

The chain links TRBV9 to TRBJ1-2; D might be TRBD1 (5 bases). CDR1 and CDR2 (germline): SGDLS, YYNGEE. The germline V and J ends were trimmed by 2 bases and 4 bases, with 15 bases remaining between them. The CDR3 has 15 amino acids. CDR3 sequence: CASSVGGTGRYGYTF. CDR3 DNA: TGTGCCAGCAGCGTGGGGGGGACGGGGCGCTATGGCTACACCTTC.

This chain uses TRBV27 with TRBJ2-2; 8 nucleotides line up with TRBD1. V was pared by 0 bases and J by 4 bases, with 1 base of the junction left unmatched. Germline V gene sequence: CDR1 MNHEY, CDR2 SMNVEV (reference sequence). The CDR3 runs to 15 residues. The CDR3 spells CASSLSTGGTGELFF. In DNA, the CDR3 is TGTGCCAGCAGTTTATCCACAGGGGGCACCGGGGAGCTGTTTTTT.

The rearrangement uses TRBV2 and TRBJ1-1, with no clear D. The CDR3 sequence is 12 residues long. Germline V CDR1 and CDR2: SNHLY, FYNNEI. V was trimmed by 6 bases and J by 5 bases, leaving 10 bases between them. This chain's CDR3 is CASSSLLTEAFF. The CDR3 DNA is TGTGCCAGCAGCTCCTTATTGACTGAAGCTTTCTTT.

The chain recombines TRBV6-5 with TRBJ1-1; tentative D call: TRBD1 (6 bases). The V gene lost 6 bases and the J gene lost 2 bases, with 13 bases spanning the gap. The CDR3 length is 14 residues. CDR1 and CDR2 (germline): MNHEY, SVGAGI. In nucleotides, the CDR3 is TGTGCCAGCAGCACCTCGACAGGCAACACTGAAGCTTTCTTT. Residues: CASSTSTGNTEAFF.

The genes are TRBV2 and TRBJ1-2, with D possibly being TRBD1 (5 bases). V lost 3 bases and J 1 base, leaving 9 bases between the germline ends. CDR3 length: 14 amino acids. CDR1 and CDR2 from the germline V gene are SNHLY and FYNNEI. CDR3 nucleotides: TGTGCCAGCAGTGAGCAGGGTTTTAACTATGGCTACACCTTC. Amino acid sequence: CASSEQGFNYGYTF.

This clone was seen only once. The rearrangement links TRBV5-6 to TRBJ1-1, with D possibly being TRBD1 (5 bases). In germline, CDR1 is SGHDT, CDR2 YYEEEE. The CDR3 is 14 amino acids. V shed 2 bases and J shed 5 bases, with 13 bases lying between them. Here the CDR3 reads CASSLGPRGTEAFF. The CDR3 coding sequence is TGTGCCAGCAGCTTAGGCCCCCGGGGGACTGAAGCTTTCTTT. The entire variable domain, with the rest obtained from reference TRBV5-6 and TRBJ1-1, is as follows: DAGVTQSPTHLIKTRGQQVTLRCSPKSGHDTVSWYQQALGQGPQFIFQYYEEEERQRGNFPDRFSGHQFPNYSSELNVNALLLGDSALYLCASSLGPRGTEAFFGQGTRLTVV.

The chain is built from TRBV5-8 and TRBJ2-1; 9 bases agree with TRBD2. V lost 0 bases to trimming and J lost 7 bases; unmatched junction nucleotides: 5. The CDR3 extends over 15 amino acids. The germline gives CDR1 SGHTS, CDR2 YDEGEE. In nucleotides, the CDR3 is TGTGCCAGCAGCTTGGATGTGGGACTAGCAAATGAGCAGTTCTTC. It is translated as CASSLDVGLANEQFF. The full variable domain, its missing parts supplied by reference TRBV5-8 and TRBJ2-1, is EAGVTQSPTHLIKTRGQQATLRCSPISGHTSVYWYQQALGLGLQFLLWYDEGEERNRGNFPPRFSGRQFPNYSSELNVNALELEDSALYLCASSLDVGLANEQFFGPGTRLTVL.

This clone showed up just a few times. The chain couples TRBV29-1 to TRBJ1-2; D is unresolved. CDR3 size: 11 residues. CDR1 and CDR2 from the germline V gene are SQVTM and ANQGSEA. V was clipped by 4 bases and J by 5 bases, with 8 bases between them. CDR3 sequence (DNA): TGCAGCGTTGGGGAGGGATATGGCTACACCTTC. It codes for CSVGEGYGYTF.

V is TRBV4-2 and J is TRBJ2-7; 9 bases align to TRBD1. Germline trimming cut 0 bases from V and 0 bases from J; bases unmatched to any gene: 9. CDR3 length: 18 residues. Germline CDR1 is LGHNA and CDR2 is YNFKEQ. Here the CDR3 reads CASSQEQGTGGFSYEQYF. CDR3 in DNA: TGTGCCAGCAGCCAAGAACAGGGAACAGGGGGCTTCTCCTACGAGCAGTACTTC.

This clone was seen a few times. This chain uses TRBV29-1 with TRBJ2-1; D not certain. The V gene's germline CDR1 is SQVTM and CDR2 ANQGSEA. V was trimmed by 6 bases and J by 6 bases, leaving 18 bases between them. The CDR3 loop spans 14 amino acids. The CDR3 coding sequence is TGCAGCGTACACCTAGAAACAGCTTTCAATGAGCAGTTCTTC. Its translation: CSVHLETAFNEQFF.

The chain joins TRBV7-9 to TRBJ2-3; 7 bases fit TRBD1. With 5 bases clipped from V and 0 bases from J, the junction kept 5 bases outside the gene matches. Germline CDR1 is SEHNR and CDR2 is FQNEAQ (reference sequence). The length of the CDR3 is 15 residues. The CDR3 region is CASSLGTASTDTQYF. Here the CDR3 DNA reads TGTGCCAGCAGCCTCGGGACAGCTAGCACAGATACGCAGTATTTT.

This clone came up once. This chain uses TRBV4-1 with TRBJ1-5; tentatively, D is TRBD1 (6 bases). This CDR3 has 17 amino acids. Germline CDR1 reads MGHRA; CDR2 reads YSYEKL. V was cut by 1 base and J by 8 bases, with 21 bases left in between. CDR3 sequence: CASSQVETRGGLEPQHF. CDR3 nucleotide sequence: TGCGCCAGCAGCCAAGTAGAAACGAGAGGGGGGCTGGAGCCCCAGCATTTT.

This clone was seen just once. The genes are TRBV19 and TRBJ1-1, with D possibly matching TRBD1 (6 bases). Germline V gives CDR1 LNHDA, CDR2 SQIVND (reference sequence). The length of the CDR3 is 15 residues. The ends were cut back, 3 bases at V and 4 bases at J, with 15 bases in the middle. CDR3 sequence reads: CASSMTGGSGTEAFF. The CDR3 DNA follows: TGTGCCAGTAGTATGACAGGCGGGAGTGGCACTGAAGCTTTCTTT.

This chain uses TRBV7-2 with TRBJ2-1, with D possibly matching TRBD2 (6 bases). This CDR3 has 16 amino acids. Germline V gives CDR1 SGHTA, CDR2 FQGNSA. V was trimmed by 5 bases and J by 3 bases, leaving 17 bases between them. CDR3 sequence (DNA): TGTGCCAGCAGCATCTACGGGGGAGTCGGCTACAATGAGCAGTTCTTC. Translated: CASSIYGGVGYNEQFF. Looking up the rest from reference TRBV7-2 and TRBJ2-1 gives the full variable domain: GAGVSQSPSNKVTEKGKDVELRCDPISGHTALYWYRQSLGQGLEFLIYFQGNSAPDKSGLPSDRFSAERTGGSVSTLTIQRTQQEDSAVYLCASSIYGGVGYNEQFFGPGTRLTVL.

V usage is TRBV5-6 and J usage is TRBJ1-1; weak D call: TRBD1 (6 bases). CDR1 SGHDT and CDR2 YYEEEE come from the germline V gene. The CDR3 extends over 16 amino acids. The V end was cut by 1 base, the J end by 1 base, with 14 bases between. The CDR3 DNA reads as TGTGCCAGCAGCTTGTACGGCGGACAGCCGAACACTGAAGCTTTCTTT. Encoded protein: CASSLYGGQPNTEAFF.

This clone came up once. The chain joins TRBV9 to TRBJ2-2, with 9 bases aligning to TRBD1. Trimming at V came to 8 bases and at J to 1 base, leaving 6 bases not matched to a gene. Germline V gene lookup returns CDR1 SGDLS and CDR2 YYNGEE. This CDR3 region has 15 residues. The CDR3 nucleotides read TGTGCCAGTGCGAGGGGACAGGGGAACACCGGGGAGCTGTTTTTT. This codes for CASARGQGNTGELFF.

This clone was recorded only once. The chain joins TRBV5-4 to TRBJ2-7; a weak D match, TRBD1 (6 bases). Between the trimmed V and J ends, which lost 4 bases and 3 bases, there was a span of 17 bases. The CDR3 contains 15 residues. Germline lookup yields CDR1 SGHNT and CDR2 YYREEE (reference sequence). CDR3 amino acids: CASSQGPEGGYEQYF. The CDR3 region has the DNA TGTGCCAGCAGCCAAGGGCCCGAAGGGGGCTACGAGCAGTACTTC.

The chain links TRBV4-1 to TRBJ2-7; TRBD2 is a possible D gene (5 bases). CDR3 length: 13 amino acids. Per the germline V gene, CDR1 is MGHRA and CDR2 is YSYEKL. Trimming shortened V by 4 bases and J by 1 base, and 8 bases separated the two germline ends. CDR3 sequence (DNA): TGCGCCAGCAGCCCCTCGGGGTCCTACGAGCAGTACTTC. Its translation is CASSPSGSYEQYF.